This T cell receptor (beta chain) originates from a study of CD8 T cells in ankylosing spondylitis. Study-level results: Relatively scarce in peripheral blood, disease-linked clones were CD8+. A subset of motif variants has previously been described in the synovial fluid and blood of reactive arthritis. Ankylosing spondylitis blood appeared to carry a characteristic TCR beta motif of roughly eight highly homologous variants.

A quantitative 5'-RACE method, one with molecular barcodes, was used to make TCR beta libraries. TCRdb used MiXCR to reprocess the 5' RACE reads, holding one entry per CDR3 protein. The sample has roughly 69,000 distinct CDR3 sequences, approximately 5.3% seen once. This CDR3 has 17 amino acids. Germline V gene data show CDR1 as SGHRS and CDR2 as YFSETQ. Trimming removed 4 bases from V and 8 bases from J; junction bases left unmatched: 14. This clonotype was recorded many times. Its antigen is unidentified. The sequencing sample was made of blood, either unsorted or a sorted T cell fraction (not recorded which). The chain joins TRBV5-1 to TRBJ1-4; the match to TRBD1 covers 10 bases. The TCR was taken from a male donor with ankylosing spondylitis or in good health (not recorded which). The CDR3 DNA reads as TGCGCCAGCAGCGATCCTGCTCGACAGGGGGCCCGAGAAAAACTGTTTTTT. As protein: CASSDPARQGAREKLFF.